One sample yielded the 27 T cell receptor beta chains listed below, sequenced in a study of breast tumors, draining lymph nodes, adjacent tissues. Breast cancer patients provided tissue from their axillary draining lymph nodes. MiXCR was run by TCRdb on the multiplex PCR reads, yielding one entry per CDR3 protein. This sample has over 250,000 distinct CDR3 sequences; about 30% occur once, and the top ten carry approximately 1%. The sequencing input was axillary lymph node tissue. The receptor source for this set is a female donor with breast cancer. Some clones in this sample may be carry-over from other donors' samples.

This clonotype was detected many times. The rearrangement uses TRBV9 and TRBJ2-1; no reliable D call. The germline V gene has CDR1 SGDLS and CDR2 YYNGEE. CDR3 length equals 13 residues. V was clipped by 1 base and J by 8 bases, with 10 bases between them. CDR3 nucleotide sequence: TGTGCCAGCAGCGTACGCCCTGCGGATGAGCAGTTCTTC. The encoded protein is CASSVRPADEQFF.

This clonotype was counted only a few times. A much larger clone lies one base from this, so it may be a read error. Since no conserved phenylalanine or tryptophan closes the CDR3, a read error is the likely cause. The CDR3 bases are TGTGCCAGCAGCTTGCGGGAGGGCCGGGAGACCCAGTACCTC. Translation gives CASSLREGRETQYL. The rearrangement joins TRBV7-3 to TRBJ2-5; 9 bases match TRBD2. The CDR3 length is 14 residues. The germline gives CDR1 SGHTA, CDR2 FQGTGA. The V and J ends lost 3 bases and 5 bases, in that order; junction bases with no gene match: 4.

Worth noting for this clonotype: In this CDR3 the conserved last residue, phenylalanine or tryptophan, is missing, so a read error is likely. This chain joins TRBV6-2 or TRBV6-3 and TRBJ1-5; TRBD1 agrees at 8 bases. Germline CDR1 MNHEY, CDR2 SVGEGT. V lost 6 bases, J lost 5 bases, and 9 bases stayed unmatched. The CDR3 sequence is 15 residues long. The CDR3 region is CASSPRGTGDQPQHS. As DNA, the CDR3 is TGTGCCAGCAGCCCCCGCGGGACAGGAGATCAGCCCCAGCATTCT.

About this clonotype: A much larger clone lies a single base off, so this may be a read error. The chain employs TRBV12-3 or TRBV12-4 and TRBJ1-4; D gene ambiguous. This CDR3 is built from 14 residues. Trimming cost V 3 bases and J 5 bases, with 10 bases left between them. CDR3 sequence (DNA): TGTGCCAGCAGTTTCCGGCAGAAGAATGAAAAACTGTTTTTT. Its translation is CASSFRQKNEKLFF.

The genes are TRBV24-1 and TRBJ1-1; the D gene is possibly TRBD1 (5 bases). The CDR3 contains 8 residues. Trimming left V 9 bases short and J 10 bases short, with 5 bases between. The V gene's germline CDR1 is KGHDR and CDR2 SFDVKD. The CDR3 coding sequence is TGTGCCACCGGGGGAGCTTTCTTT. Protein product: CATGGAFF.

This clonotype has a count of ten or more. V and J are TRBV5-4 and TRBJ2-6, with TRBD1 matching over 7 bases. V was pared by 2 bases and J by 2 bases, with 4 bases of the junction left unmatched. There are 16 residues in the CDR3. CDR1 is SGHNT and CDR2 is YYREEE in the germline V gene (reference sequence). CDR3 loop: CASSLDRAAGANVLTF. Written as DNA, the CDR3 is TGTGCCAGCAGCTTAGACAGGGCAGCTGGGGCCAACGTCCTGACTTTC.

This clonotype has a single count. V usage is TRBV24-1 and J usage is TRBJ1-4, with 8 bases identical to TRBD1. The J segment lost 7 bases and the V segment lost 5 bases, leaving 11 bases of the junction unmatched. The CDR3 covers 16 residues. CDR1 is KGHDR, CDR2 SFDVKD, per germline. The CDR3 DNA reads TGTGCCACCAGTGCCACCGACAGGGGATGGGGTGAAAAACTGTTTTTT. The encoded protein is CATSATDRGWGEKLFF.

To note about this clonotype: The junction departs from the called germline gene at one end, perhaps through a read error. The chain is built from TRBV7-9 and TRBJ1-2; D is perhaps TRBD1 (5 bases). This CDR3 spans 10 amino acids. Germline V gene sequence: CDR1 SEHNR, CDR2 FQNEAQ (reference sequence). The CDR3 sequence is CASSQRDYAF. The DNA for the CDR3 is TGTGCCAGCAGCCAACGGGACTACGCCTTC.

This clonotype was detected a few times. Since a much larger clone is just one base distant, this may be a read error. The chain employs TRBV4-3 and TRBJ2-7; maybe TRBD2 (5 bases). The germline V and J ends were trimmed by 1 base and 3 bases, with 10 bases remaining between them. The CDR3 totals 14 residues. From germline, CDR1 is LGHNA and CDR2 YSLEER. CDR3 coding DNA: TGCGCCAGCAGCCAAGTTCGGGGAAACTACGAGCAGTACTTC. Translating it yields CASSQVRGNYEQYF.

Many counts were recorded for this clonotype. V and J are TRBV24-1 and TRBJ2-6, with D perhaps TRBD2 (5 bases). The CDR3 loop spans 15 amino acids. CDR1 is KGHDR, CDR2 SFDVKD, per germline. Trimming stripped 4 bases from V and 0 bases from J, with 6 bases between. In DNA form, the CDR3 reads TGTGCCACCAGTGAGGGGAGCTCTGGGGCCAACGTCCTGACTTTC. Translating it yields CATSEGSSGANVLTF.

For this clonotype: Since a much larger clone is just one base distant, this may be a read error. The rearrangement links TRBV4-1 to TRBJ2-1; D is ambiguous. In germline, CDR1 is MGHRA, CDR2 YSYEKL. This CDR3 comprises 16 residues. CDR3 bases: TGCGCCAGCAGCCAAGATCAAGGGAATTCCTACAGTGAGCAGTTCTTC. Amino acid sequence: CASSQDQGNSYSEQFF.

The sample holds many counts of this clonotype. This chain uses TRBV4-3 with TRBJ1-4; D not certain. V was trimmed by 0 bases and J by 8 bases, leaving 10 bases between them. Germline V gene lookup returns CDR1 LGHNA and CDR2 YSLEER. The CDR3 length is 14 residues. The CDR3 spells CASSQDFRPEKLFF. CDR3 nucleotide sequence: TGCGCCAGCAGCCAAGATTTTAGGCCGGAAAAACTGTTTTTT.

Of note for this clonotype: A clone one base away is much larger, so this may be a read error. The rearrangement uses TRBV11-2 and TRBJ2-1; the match to TRBD2 covers 9 bases. The CDR3 extends over 16 amino acids. The germline V gene has CDR1 SGHAT and CDR2 FQNNGV. CDR3 coding DNA: TGTGCCAGCAGCCTCTGGGTAGCGGGAGCTTACAGTGAGCAGTTCTTC. Protein sequence: CASSLWVAGAYSEQFF.

A few counts support this clonotype. The chain is built from TRBV11-1 and TRBJ2-1, with 11 bases lining up with TRBD1. The germline V gene encodes CDR1 SGHAT and CDR2 FQDESV (reference sequence). Unmatched junction bases numbered 1, after V lost 2 bases and J lost 4 bases. The CDR3 loop spans 15 amino acids. CDR3 nucleotides: TGTGCCAGCAGCTTAAGGGACAGGGGGTACAATGAGCAGTTCTTC. Translated: CASSLRDRGYNEQFF.

This clonotype was found many times. The rearrangement uses TRBV13 and TRBJ2-1; 8 bases line up with TRBD2. CDR1 and CDR2 (germline): PRHDT, FYEKMQ (reference sequence). The V and J ends lost 1 base and 10 bases, in that order; junction bases with no gene match: 9. The CDR3 totals 15 residues. The CDR3 spells CASSLVGTRSGEQFF. CDR3 in DNA: TGTGCCAGCAGCTTAGTTGGGACTAGATCGGGGGAGCAGTTCTTC.

This clonotype was detected many times. The chain's CDR3 is CASRFGTSGRPSEELFF. The CDR3 DNA reads TGTGCCAGCAGATTTGGGACTAGCGGGAGACCTAGTGAGGAGCTGTTTTTT. The chain carries TRBV6-6 and TRBJ2-2; 14 bases map to TRBD2. Per germline, CDR1 MNHNY and CDR2 SVGAGI (reference sequence). The CDR3 length is 17 residues. Trimming took 6 bases from V and 10 from J; bases not matched to a gene: 13.

This clonotype was detected ten times or more. V and J are TRBV6-6 and TRBJ1-5, with D unclear. The V end was cut by 0 bases, the J end by 4 bases, with 7 bases between. The CDR3 is made up of 14 amino acids. The germline CDR1 and CDR2 sequences are MNHNY and SVGAGI (reference sequence). In nucleotides, the CDR3 is TGTGCCAGCAGTTACTCAAGTTCTAATCAGCCCCAGCATTTT. Translated, it gives CASSYSSSNQPQHF.

This clonotype has at least ten counts. V gene TRBV30 combines with J gene TRBJ1-3; D is unresolved. Per the germline V gene, CDR1 is GTSNPN and CDR2 is SVGIG (reference sequence). This CDR3 comprises 13 residues. The V end was cut by 7 bases, the J end by 0 bases, with 10 bases between. The CDR3 spells CALGPSSGNTIYF. In nucleotides, the CDR3 is TGTGCCTTAGGACCAAGCTCTGGAAACACCATATATTTT.

This clonotype was detected many times. V and J are TRBV7-2 and TRBJ2-2, with 8 bases that match TRBD1. Germline lookup yields CDR1 SGHTA and CDR2 FQGNSA. CDR3 length equals 15 residues. Trimming took 9 bases from V and 1 from J; bases not matched to a gene: 7. This CDR3 is CARDSGTGNTGELFF. The CDR3 nucleotides read TGTGCCAGAGACTCCGGGACAGGGAACACCGGGGAGCTGTTTTTT.

This clonotype was observed many times. This chain joins TRBV6-6 and TRBJ2-3, with D possibly TRBD2 on 6 matching bases. The V gene lost 2 bases and the J gene lost 4 bases, with 16 bases spanning the gap. This CDR3 contains 16 residues. Germline-derived CDR1 and CDR2 are MNHNY and SVGAGI (reference sequence). The CDR3 DNA sequence: TGTGCCAGCAGTTACGGAGCGGGCCCCGTAGCAGATACGCAGTATTTT. Encoded protein: CASSYGAGPVADTQYF.

The chain is built from TRBV11-1 and TRBJ2-1; D not resolved. This CDR3 region has 17 residues. The V gene lost 6 bases and the J gene lost 3 bases, with 21 bases spanning the gap. Germline CDR1 SGHAT, CDR2 FQDESV (reference sequence). The CDR3: CASRAAIVPHRYNEQFF. The DNA for the CDR3 is TGTGCCAGCAGAGCCGCGATAGTCCCCCACCGCTACAATGAGCAGTTCTTC.

This clonotype occurred a few times. This could be a read error, since a much larger clone is one nucleotide away. CDR3 sequence: CASSKTGAKEKLFF. CDR3 coding DNA: TGTGCCAGCAGCAAGACAGGGGCAAAAGAAAAACTGTTTTTT. V and J are TRBV5-6 and TRBJ1-4; 8 positions match TRBD1. The CDR3 has 14 amino acids. Germline values: CDR1 SGHDT, CDR2 YYEEEE. Losses at the gene ends were 4 bases for V and 8 bases for J; bases not matched to a gene: 7.

The chain couples TRBV13 to TRBJ2-5; no clear D. The CDR3 runs to 13 residues. CDR1 PRHDT and CDR2 FYEKMQ come from the germline V gene (reference sequence). V dropped 6 bases and J dropped 5 bases, with 13 bases sitting between them. CDR3 nucleotides: TGTGCCAGCAGTCTCTGGATCGGGGAGACCCAGTACTTC. Translating it yields CASSLWIGETQYF.

This clonotype was seen repeatedly, ten times or more. This chain connects TRBV6-2 or TRBV6-3 to TRBJ1-5; a weak D match, TRBD1 (5 bases). CDR1 and CDR2 from the germline V gene are MNHEY and SVGEGT. This CDR3 has 11 amino acids. Trimming took 6 bases from V and 15 from J, leaving 15 bases between them. This CDR3 reads CASSHGGTLHF. The CDR3, as DNA: TGTGCCAGCAGCCATGGCGGGACTTTGCATTTT.

About this clonotype: Being one base from a much bigger clone, this may be a read error. It is likely a read error, because the conserved phenylalanine at the end of the CDR3 is missing. The chain couples TRBV5-1 to TRBJ1-3; TRBD1 matches at 8 bases. The CDR3 covers 17 residues. J gave up 1 base and V 4 bases, and 10 bases lay outside the gene matches. In germline, CDR1 is SGHRS, CDR2 YFSETQ. The CDR3 spells CASSAGGQDFSGNTIYL. CDR3 DNA sequence: TGCGCCAGCAGCGCTGGGGGACAGGACTTTTCTGGAAACACCATATATCTT.

This clonotype came up many times. The CDR3 loop is CSARLGTFNTGELFF. The CDR3 DNA reads as TGCAGTGCTCGCCTGGGGACTTTCAACACCGGGGAGCTGTTTTTT. The chain uses TRBV20-1 and TRBJ2-2; D possibly corresponds to TRBD2 (6 bases). CDR3 length: 15 residues. From germline, CDR1 is DFQATT and CDR2 SNEGSKA (reference sequence). V lost 5 bases to trimming and J lost 2 bases, with 15 bases between them.

V is TRBV24-1 and J is TRBJ1-2, with D unresolved. V was trimmed by 5 bases and J by 4 bases, leaving 13 bases between them. Germline V gene lookup returns CDR1 KGHDR and CDR2 SFDVKD. The length of the CDR3 is 14 residues. CDR3 sequence reads: CATSAGVLPYGYTF. CDR3 bases: TGTGCCACCAGTGCTGGGGTCCTCCCCTATGGCTACACCTTC.